The text below deals with one T cell receptor (beta chain). The antigen remains unidentified. The PCR made use of 60 Vbeta and 13 Jbeta primers. Clones were sequenced by immunoSEQ multiplex PCR, and TCRdb holds only the in-frame ones, with some missing. The sample comprises approximately 120,000 clones, 74% of which are singletons, and approximately 2% rests with the top ten. This sample stems from a study of cytomegalovirus exposure and HLA in healthy donors. V was cut by 4 bases and J by 2 bases, with 11 bases left in between. The CDR3 covers 14 residues. Looked up from germline, CDR1 is MGHDK and CDR2 is SYGVNS. Regarding donors, all were healthy bone marrow donors. The CMV serostatus of this donor was not recorded. Findings of the study overall: An Asian-associated ancestry cluster reportedly showed fewer N-insertions than the roughly 670-donor mean in a later analysis. Accurate predictions that matched the HLA-A and HLA-B alleles of most subjects were reportedly made from TCR beta sequences.

The TCR comes from a human donor in good health. Specimen: PBMCs. The chain employs TRBV25-1 and TRBJ1-2; the D is unclear. DNA for the CDR3: TGTGCCAGCAGTGGCGGAGTGCTAAACTATGGCTACACCTTC. Translation: CASSGGVLNYGYTF.